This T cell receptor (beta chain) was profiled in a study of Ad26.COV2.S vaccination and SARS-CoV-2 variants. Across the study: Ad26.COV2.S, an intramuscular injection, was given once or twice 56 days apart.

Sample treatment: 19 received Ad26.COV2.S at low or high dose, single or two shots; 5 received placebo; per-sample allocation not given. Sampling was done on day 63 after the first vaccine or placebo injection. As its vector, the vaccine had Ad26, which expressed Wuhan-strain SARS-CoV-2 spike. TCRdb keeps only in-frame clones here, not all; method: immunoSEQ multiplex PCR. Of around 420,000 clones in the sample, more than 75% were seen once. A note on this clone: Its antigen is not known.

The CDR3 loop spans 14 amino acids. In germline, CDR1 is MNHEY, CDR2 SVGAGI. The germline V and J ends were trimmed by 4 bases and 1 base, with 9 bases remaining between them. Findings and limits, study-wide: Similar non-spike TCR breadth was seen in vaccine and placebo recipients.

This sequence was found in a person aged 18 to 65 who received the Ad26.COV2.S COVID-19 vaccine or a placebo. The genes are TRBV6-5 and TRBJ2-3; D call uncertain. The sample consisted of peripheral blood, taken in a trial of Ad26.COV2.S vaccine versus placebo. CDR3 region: CASSSVTGTDTQYF. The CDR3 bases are TGTGCCAGCAGTTCGGTGACTGGCACAGATACGCAGTATTTT.